This T cell receptor beta chain comes out of a study of CD8 T cells in ankylosing spondylitis. From germline, CDR1 is SGHRS and CDR2 YFSETQ. The V gene end was trimmed by 1 base and the J gene end by 4 bases; junction bases not matched to a gene: 6. CDR3 length equals 15 residues. MiXCR was run by TCRdb on the 5' RACE reads, yielding one entry per CDR3 protein. The sample has 100,000 to 150,000 distinct CDR3 sequences, roughly 6.6% seen once. Many counts were recorded for this clonotype. This sequence was found in a male donor with ankylosing spondylitis or in good health (not recorded which). The sequencing input was blood, either unsorted or a sorted T cell fraction (not recorded which). The rearrangement joins TRBV5-1 to TRBJ2-5; the match to TRBD1 covers 8 bases. CDR3 sequence (DNA): TGCGCCAGCAGCTTGATAGCGGACAGGGCAGAGACCCAGTACTTC. Protein: CASSLIADRAETQYF.